The 5 T cell receptor beta chains below all came from one sample that was sequenced in a study of T cell repertoires in cytomegalovirus infection. TCRdb re-analysed the reads in MiXCR, keeping a single row per CDR3 protein. The data show around 530,000 distinct CDR3 sequences, approximately 15% seen once. Specimen: CD8+ T cells from PBMCs. These receptors all come from a human donor in good health (CMV status not recorded). Some clones in this sample may be carry-over from other donors' samples.

V is TRBV15 and J is TRBJ2-3; 9 bases line up with TRBD1. V trimming: 6 bases; J trimming: 3 bases; junction bases outside the gene matches: 4. Germline lookup yields CDR1 LNHNV and CDR2 YYDKDF (reference sequence). This CDR3 has 14 amino acids. This chain's CDR3 is CATRWTGATDTQYF. The CDR3 coding sequence is TGTGCCACCAGGTGGACAGGGGCAACAGATACGCAGTATTTT.

The V and J genes are TRBV20-1 and TRBJ2-7; a weak D match, TRBD2 (5 bases). The CDR3 sequence is 14 residues long. CDR1 and CDR2 (germline): DFQATT, SNEGSKA (reference sequence). V was shortened by 1 base and J by 2 bases, with 12 bases between the two germline ends. Here the CDR3 DNA reads TGCAGTGCTAGAGGGACTCTTCAGGCCTACGAGCAGTACTTC. This sequence encodes CSARGTLQAYEQYF.

The chain combines TRBV10-3 with TRBJ1-1, with 8 bases aligning to TRBD1. V lost 4 bases to trimming and J lost 1 base; unmatched junction nucleotides: 5. This CDR3 is 15 amino acids long. Looked up from germline, CDR1 is ENHRY and CDR2 is SYGVKD. CDR3 region: CAISGKQGGNTEAFF. CDR3 nucleotides: TGTGCCATCAGTGGTAAACAGGGGGGGAACACTGAAGCTTTCTTT.

This clonotype was counted at least ten times. The chain uses TRBV7-2 and TRBJ2-7; tentatively, D is TRBD2 (5 bases). Germline lookup yields CDR1 SGHTA and CDR2 FQGNSA. CDR3 length equals 16 residues. Trimming removed 1 base at V and 0 bases at J, with 13 bases between. CDR3 coding DNA: TGTGCCAGCAGCTTAGAAGGCGGGCGCAGCTCCTACGAGCAGTACTTC. This encodes CASSLEGGRSSYEQYF.

This rearrangement joins TRBV5-6 to TRBJ2-7; 8 nucleotides line up with TRBD1. Germline CDR1 reads SGHDT; CDR2 reads YYEEEE. This CDR3 has 17 residues. The junction had 12 bases not matched to a gene; V was cut back by 0 bases and J by 4 bases. CDR3 nucleotides: TGTGCCAGCAGCTTGGGTCACGGCGGCAGGGGGCGATACGAGCAGTACTTC. Translating it yields CASSLGHGGRGRYEQYF.